This passage covers 2 T cell receptor beta chains from one sample sequenced in a study of blood T cells in healthy people across ages. Together with a sample-barcoded 5' primer, a J-beta primer mix was included in a second PCR lasting about 6 to 11 cycles. TCRdb used MiXCR to reprocess the 5' RACE reads, holding one entry per CDR3 protein. The sample holds fewer than 900,000 distinct CDR3 sequences, 45% to 50% seen once. The material sequenced was blood. The source is a woman aged 60-70 years in good health.

This clonotype was found a few times. J is TRBJ1-2 and V is TRBV29-1; 9 positions agree with TRBD1. CDR3 length equals 14 residues. Looked up from germline, CDR1 is SQVTM and CDR2 is ANQGSEA. V lost 6 bases and J lost 4; bases outside the gene matches: 9. For the CDR3, the DNA is TGCAGCGTCCCAGAACAGGGGGCAGGCTATGGCTACACCTTC. Translating gives CSVPEQGAGYGYTF.

Comments on this clonotype: Being one base from a much bigger clone, this may be a read error. The J gene is TRBJ2-1, the V gene TRBV29-1; D is possibly TRBD2 (5 bases). The germline CDR1 and CDR2 sequences are SQVTM and ANQGSEA. CDR3 size: 11 residues. V lost 8 bases, J lost 10 bases, and 15 bases lay in between. In DNA, the CDR3 is TGCAGCTCGTGGACTGTCCCCGAGCAGTTCTTC. Amino acids: CSSWTVPEQFF.